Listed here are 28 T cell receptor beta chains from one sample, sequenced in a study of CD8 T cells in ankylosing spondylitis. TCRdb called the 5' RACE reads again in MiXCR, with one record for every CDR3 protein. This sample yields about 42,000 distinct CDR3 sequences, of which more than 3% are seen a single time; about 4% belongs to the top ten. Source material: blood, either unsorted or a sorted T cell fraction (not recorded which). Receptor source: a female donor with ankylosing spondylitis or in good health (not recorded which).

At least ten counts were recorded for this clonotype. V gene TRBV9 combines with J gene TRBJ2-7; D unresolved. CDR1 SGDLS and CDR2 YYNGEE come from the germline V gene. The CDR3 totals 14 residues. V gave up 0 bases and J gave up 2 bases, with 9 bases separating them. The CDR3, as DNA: TGTGCCAGCAGCGTAGAAGACCGCCCCTACGAGCAGTACTTC. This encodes CASSVEDRPYEQYF.

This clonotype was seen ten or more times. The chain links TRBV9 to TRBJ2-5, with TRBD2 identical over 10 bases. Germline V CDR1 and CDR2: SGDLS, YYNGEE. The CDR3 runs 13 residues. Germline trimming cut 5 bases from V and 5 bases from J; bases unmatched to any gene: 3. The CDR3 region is CASSSGGRETQYF. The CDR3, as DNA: TGTGCCAGCAGTAGCGGGGGGAGGGAGACCCAGTACTTC.

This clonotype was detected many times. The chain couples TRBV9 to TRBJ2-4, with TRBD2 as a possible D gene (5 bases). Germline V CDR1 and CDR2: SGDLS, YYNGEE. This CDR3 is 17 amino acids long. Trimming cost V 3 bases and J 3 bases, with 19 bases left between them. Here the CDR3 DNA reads TGTGCCAGCAGCGCCGTCGGACTGTCCTATGGCAAAAACATTCAGTACTTC. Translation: CASSAVGLSYGKNIQYF.

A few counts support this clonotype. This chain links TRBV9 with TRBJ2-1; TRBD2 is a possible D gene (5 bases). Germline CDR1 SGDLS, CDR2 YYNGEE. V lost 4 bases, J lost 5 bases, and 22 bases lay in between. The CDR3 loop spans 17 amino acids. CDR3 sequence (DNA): TGTGCCAGCAGCCCGGGAAGCCGGCCCTCCCGGGACAATGAGCAGTTCTTC. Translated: CASSPGSRPSRDNEQFF.

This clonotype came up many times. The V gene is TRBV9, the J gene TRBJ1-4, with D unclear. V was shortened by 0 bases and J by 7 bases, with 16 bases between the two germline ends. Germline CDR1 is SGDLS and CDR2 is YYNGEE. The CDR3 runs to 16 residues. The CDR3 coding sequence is TGTGCCAGCAGCGTAGATCATGACTCTCGGGGTGAAAAACTGTTTTTT. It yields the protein CASSVDHDSRGEKLFF.

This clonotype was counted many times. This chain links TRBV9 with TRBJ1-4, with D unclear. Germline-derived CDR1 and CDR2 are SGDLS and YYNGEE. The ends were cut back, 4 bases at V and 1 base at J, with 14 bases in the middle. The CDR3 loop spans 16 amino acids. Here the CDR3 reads CASSPRDGGTNEKLFF. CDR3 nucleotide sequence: TGTGCCAGCAGCCCGCGAGATGGAGGAACTAATGAAAAACTGTTTTTT.

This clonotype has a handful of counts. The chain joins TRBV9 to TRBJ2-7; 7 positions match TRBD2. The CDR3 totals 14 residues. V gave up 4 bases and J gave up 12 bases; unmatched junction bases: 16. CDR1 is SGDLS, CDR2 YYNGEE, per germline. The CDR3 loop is CASSPTGTTPRLYF. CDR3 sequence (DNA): TGTGCCAGCAGCCCCACCGGGACTACCCCTCGTCTGTACTTC.

The CDR3 DNA reads as TGTGCCAGCAGCGATCCGAGAGGGGCGGTTAACATTCAGTACTTC. This translates into CASSDPRGAVNIQYF. The V and J genes are TRBV9 and TRBJ2-4; D could derive from TRBD1 or TRBD2 (5 bases each). The germline CDR1 and CDR2 sequences are SGDLS and YYNGEE. The CDR3 totals 15 residues. V lost 3 bases to trimming and J lost 7 bases, with 17 bases between them.

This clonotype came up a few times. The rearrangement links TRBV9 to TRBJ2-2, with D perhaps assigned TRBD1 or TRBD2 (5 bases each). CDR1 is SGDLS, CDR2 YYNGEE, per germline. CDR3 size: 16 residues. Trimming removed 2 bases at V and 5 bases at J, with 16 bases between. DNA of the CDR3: TGTGCCAGCAGCGTCGGGACCCCCCCGTGGACCGGGGAGCTGTTTTTT. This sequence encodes CASSVGTPPWTGELFF.

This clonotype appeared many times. CDR3 region: CASSVGLAGTTGELFF. The CDR3 coding sequence is TGTGCCAGCAGCGTAGGACTAGCGGGAACCACCGGGGAGCTGTTTTTT. This chain links TRBV9 with TRBJ2-2; 11 bases are shared with TRBD2. J lost 4 bases, V lost 0 bases, and 2 bases had no gene match. The CDR3 runs to 16 residues. The V gene's germline CDR1 is SGDLS and CDR2 YYNGEE.

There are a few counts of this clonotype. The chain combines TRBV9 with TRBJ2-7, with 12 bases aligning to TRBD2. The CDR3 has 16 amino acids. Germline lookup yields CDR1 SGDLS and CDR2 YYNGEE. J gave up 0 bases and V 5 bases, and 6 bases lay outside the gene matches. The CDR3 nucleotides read TGTGCCAGCAGTGAGGGACTAGCGGGCGCCTCCTACGAGCAGTACTTC. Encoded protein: CASSEGLAGASYEQYF.

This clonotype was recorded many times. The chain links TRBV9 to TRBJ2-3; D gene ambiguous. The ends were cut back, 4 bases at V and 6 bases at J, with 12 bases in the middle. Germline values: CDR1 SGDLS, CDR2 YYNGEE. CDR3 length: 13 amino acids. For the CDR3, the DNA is TGTGCCAGCAGCCCGCTACTTGAGGATACGCAGTATTTT. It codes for CASSPLLEDTQYF.

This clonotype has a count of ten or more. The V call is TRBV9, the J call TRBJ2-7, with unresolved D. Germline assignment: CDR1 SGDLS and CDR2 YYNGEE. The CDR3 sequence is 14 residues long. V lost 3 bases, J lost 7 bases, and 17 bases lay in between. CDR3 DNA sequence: TGTGCCAGCAGCGCCAAAGGAGAATATTGGGAGCAGTACTTC. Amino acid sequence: CASSAKGEYWEQYF.

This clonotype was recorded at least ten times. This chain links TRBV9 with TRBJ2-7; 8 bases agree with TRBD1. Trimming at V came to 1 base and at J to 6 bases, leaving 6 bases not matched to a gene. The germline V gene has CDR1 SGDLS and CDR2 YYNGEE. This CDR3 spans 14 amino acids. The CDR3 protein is CASSVRQGPSEQYF. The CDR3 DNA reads TGTGCCAGCAGCGTAAGACAGGGGCCCTCCGAGCAGTACTTC.

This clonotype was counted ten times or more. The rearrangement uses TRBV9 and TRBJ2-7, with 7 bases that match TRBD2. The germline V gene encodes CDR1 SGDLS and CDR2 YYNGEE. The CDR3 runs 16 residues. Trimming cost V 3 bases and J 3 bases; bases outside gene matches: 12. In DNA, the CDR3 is TGTGCCAGCAGCGGCGGAATGGGAGGGACCTACTACGAGCAGTACTTC. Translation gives CASSGGMGGTYYEQYF.

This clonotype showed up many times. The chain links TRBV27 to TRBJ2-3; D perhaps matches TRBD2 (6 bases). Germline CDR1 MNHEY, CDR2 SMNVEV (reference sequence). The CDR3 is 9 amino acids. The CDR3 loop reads CPRRGTQYF. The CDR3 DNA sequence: TGTCCCCGGAGGGGTACGCAGTATTTT.

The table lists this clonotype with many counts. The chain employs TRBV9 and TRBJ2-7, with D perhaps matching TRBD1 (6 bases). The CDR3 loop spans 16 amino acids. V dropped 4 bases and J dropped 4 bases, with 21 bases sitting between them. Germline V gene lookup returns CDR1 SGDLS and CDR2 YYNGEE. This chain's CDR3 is CASSPIASGGLYEQYF. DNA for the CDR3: TGTGCCAGCAGCCCCATAGCGTCTGGGGGCCTATACGAGCAGTACTTC.

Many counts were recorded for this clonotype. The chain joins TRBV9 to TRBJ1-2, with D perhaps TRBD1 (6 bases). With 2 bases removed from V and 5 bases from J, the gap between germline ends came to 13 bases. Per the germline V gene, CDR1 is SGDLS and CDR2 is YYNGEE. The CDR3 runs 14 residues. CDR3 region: CASSVAGDYYGYTF. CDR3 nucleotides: TGTGCCAGCAGCGTGGCAGGGGATTATTATGGCTACACCTTC. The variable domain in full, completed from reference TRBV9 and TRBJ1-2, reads DSGVTQTPKHLITATGQRVTLRCSPRSGDLSVYWYQQSLDQGLQFLIQYYNGEERAKGNILERFSAQQFPDLHSELNLSSLELGDSALYFCASSVAGDYYGYTFGSGTRLTVV.

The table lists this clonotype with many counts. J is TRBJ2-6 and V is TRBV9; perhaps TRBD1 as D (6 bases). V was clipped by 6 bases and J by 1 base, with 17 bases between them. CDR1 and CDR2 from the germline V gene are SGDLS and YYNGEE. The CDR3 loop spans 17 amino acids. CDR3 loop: CASTGWAGDSGANVLTF. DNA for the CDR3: TGTGCCAGCACCGGGTGGGCAGGGGATTCTGGGGCCAACGTCCTGACTTTC.

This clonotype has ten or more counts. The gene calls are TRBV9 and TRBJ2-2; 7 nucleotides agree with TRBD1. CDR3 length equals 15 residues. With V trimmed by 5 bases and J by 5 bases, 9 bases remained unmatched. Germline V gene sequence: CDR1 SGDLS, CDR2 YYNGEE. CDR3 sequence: CASSSDRADTGELFF. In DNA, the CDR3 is TGTGCCAGCAGTTCAGACAGGGCGGATACCGGGGAGCTGTTTTTT.

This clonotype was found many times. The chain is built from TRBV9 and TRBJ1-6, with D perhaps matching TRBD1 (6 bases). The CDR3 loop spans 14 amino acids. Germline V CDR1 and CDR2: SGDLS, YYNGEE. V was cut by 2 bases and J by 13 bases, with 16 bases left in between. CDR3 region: CASSVATGPWPLHF. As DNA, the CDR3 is TGTGCCAGCAGCGTCGCGACAGGTCCTTGGCCCCTCCACTTT.

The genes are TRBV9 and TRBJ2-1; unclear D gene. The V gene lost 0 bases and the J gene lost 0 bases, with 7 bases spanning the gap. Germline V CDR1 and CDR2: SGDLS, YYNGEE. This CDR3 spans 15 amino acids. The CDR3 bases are TGTGCCAGCAGCGTAGAAGCGACCTCCTACAATGAGCAGTTCTTC. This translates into CASSVEATSYNEQFF.

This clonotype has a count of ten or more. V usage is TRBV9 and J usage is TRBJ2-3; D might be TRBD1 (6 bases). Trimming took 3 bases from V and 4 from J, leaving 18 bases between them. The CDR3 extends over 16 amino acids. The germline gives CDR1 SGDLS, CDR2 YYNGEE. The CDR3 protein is CASSETEQGRADTQYF. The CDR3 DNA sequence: TGTGCCAGCAGCGAGACCGAACAGGGTAGGGCAGATACGCAGTATTTT.

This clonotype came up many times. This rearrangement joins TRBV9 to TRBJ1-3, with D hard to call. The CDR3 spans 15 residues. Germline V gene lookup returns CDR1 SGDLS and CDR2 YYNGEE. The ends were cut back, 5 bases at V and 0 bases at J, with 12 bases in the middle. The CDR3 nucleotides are TGTGCCAGCAGTGAAGACCCTAACTCTGGAAACACCATATATTTT. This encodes CASSEDPNSGNTIYF.

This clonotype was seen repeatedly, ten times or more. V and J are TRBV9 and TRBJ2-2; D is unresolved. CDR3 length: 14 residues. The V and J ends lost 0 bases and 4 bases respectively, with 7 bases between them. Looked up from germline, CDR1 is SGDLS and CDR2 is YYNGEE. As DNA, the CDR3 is TGTGCCAGCAGCGTAGCTAAGGCCACCGGGGAGCTGTTTTTT. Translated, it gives CASSVAKATGELFF. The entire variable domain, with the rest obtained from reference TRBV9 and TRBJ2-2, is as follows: DSGVTQTPKHLITATGQRVTLRCSPRSGDLSVYWYQQSLDQGLQFLIQYYNGEERAKGNILERFSAQQFPDLHSELNLSSLELGDSALYFCASSVAKATGELFFGEGSRLTVL.

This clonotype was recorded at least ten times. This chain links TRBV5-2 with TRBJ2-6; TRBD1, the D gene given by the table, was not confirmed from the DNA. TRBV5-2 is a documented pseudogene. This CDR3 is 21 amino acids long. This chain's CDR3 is CALPLEKQALSGLLGANVLTF. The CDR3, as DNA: TGTGCCCTTCCCCTTGAAAAGCAGGCGTTGTCGGGGCTCTTGGGGGCCAACGTCCTGACTTTC.

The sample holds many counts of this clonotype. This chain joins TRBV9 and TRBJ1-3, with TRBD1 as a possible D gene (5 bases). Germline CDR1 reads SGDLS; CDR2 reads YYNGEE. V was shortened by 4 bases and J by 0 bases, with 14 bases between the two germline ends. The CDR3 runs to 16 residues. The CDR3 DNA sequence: TGTGCCAGCAGCCCCCGGGTAGGGACCTCTGGAAACACCATATATTTT. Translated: CASSPRVGTSGNTIYF. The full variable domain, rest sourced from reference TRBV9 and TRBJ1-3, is DSGVTQTPKHLITATGQRVTLRCSPRSGDLSVYWYQQSLDQGLQFLIQYYNGEERAKGNILERFSAQQFPDLHSELNLSSLELGDSALYFCASSPRVGTSGNTIYFGEGSWLTVV.

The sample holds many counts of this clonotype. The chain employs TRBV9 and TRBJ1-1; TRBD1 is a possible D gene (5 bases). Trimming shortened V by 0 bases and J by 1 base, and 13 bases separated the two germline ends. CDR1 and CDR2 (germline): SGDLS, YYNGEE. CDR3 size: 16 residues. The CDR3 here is CASSVGVGRANTEAFF. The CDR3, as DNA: TGTGCCAGCAGCGTAGGAGTAGGCAGGGCGAACACTGAAGCTTTCTTT.